These T cell receptor beta chains were read from a single sample in a study of blood T cell repertoires in COVID-19. Libraries were prepared by immunoSEQ multiplex PCR; TCRdb keeps only in-frame clonotypes and omits some of them. This table has over 100,000 clones, 60% to 80% appearing once. Material: peripheral blood. All receptors derive from a woman in her 70s with acute or convalescent COVID-19. Both conserved end residues are part of each CDR3. The D gene is left open where the match is weak. Rows may omit the clone size; those that give it use once, few, many or a size class.

TRBJ1-1	15	TRBV3-1/TRBV3-2	.	.	TGTGCCAGCAGTCTGAATGCGGTAGTGAACACTGAAGCTTTCTTT	CASSLNAVVNTEAFF
TRBJ2-1	15	TRBV19	TRBD2	.	TGTGCCAGTAGTACCACAGAGCGGGGGGGAAATGAGCAGTTCTTC	CASSTTERGGNEQFF
TRBJ1-2	14	TRBV5-4	.	.	TGTGCCAGCAGCCAGGATTACCCTAACTATGGCTACACCTTC	CASSQDYPNYGYTF
TRBJ2-3	14	TRBV25-1	.	.	TGTGCCAGCAGTGATACGGGAGTAGCGGATACGCAGTATTTT	CASSDTGVADTQYF
TRBJ1-3	15	TRBV5-5	.	.	TGTGCCAGCAGCTTGGTACAGGGCACTGGAAACACCATATATTTT	CASSLVQGTGNTIYF
TRBJ2-3	13	TRBV3-1/TRBV3-2	.	few	TGTGCCAGCAAAGCCGGGGGCACAGATACGCAGTATTTT	CASKAGGTDTQYF
TRBJ1-1	15	TRBV30	TRBD1	.	TGTGCCTGGAGCGTTTCGGGACAGGGAAACACTGAAGCTTTCTTT	CAWSVSGQGNTEAFF
TRBJ1-2	13	TRBV19	.	.	TGTGCCAGTAGTGGGACAACTAACTATGGCTACACCTTC	CASSGTTNYGYTF
TRBJ2-1	15	TRBV19	TRBD1	.	TGTGCCAGCAGTTTCAGGGGGAGTATGCTCAATGAGCAGTTCTTC	CASSFRGSMLNEQFF
TRBJ2-1	17	TRBV7-6	TRBD1	.	TGTGCCAGCAGCTTAGAGGGACAGGGTTCCCTCTACAATGAGCAGTTCTTC	CASSLEGQGSLYNEQFF
TRBJ1-5	16	TRBV19	.	few	TGTGCCAGTAGTACGTCATCCGGGGGGAGCAATCAGCCCCAGCATTTT	CASSTSSGGSNQPQHF
TRBJ1-2	14	TRBV5-1	.	.	TGCGCCAGCAGCTTGGGCCAGGGAAGATATGGCTACACCTTC	CASSLGQGRYGYTF
TRBJ2-1	21	TRBV3-1/TRBV3-2	TRBD2	.	TGTGCCAGCAGCCGCTCCCGCAGGCTAGCGGGGGCCGGGATCCGAAACAATGAGCAGTTCTTC	CASSRSRRLAGAGIRNNEQFF
TRBJ1-1	15	TRBV28	.	.	TGTGCCAGCACCCATGGTTCGGTCGGTAACACTGAAGCTTTCTTT	CASTHGSVGNTEAFF